The table lists the clone carrying this TCR beta chain with many counts. Its antigen is still unknown. This specimen comes from a study of T-cell memory formation after mild COVID-19. Study-wide results and limits: Balance between CD4 and CD8 was seen in clones contracting day 15 to 85, and a CD4+ lean was seen in later expanders. Memory sampled before infection contained some responding clones, suggesting cross-reactive memory joined.

TCR alpha and TCR beta cDNA libraries carrying sample barcodes and UMIs came from 5'RACE with constant-segment primers. TCRdb processed the 5' RACE reads anew with MiXCR; each CDR3 protein has one entry. The sample consists of more than 250,000 distinct CDR3 sequences, over 15% of them appearing once. Germline lookup yields CDR1 SGHRS and CDR2 YFSETQ. The CDR3 has 14 amino acids. V was trimmed by 0 bases and J by 3 bases, leaving 9 bases between them. The chain employs TRBV5-1 and TRBJ1-1; D perhaps matches TRBD1 (5 bases). Sequencing was carried out using PBMCs or a T cell subset sorted from them (not recorded which). This TCR came from a man aged 18 to 30 who had mild COVID-19 (a few samples of this study predate the infection). Cell type and time point are not known. The CDR3 DNA reads as TGCGCCAGCAGCTTGGAGGGGAAGGACACTGAAGCTTTCTTT. Amino acid sequence: CASSLEGKDTEAFF.